This T cell receptor (beta chain) came from a study of early T cells in non-severe SARS-CoV-2 infection. The CDR3 is 13 amino acids. The V end was cut by 3 bases, the J end by 8 bases, with 13 bases between. Individual cDNA molecules received unique molecular identifiers during library preparation. TCRdb reprocessed the 5' RACE reads with MiXCR, giving one entry per CDR3 protein. The sample carries about 48,000 distinct CDR3 sequences, more than 6.5% recorded once. This clonotype has a handful of counts. The sequenced sample consisted of whole blood. This sequence was found in an adult who was a healthcare worker with PCR-confirmed SARS-CoV-2 infection or an uninfected control (not recorded which). V and J are TRBV12-3 or TRBV12-4 and TRBJ1-2, with a possible D match to TRBD1 (6 bases). The CDR3: CASSFRGIEGYTF. In DNA, the CDR3 is TGTGCCAGCAGTTTTAGGGGGATCGAGGGCTACACCTTC.